One sample yielded the 3 T cell receptor beta chains listed below, sequenced in a study of cytomegalovirus exposure and HLA in healthy donors. Researchers ran the PCR with 60 Vbeta and 13 Jbeta primers. TCRdb's copy holds only in-frame clones and misses some; the assay was immunoSEQ multiplex PCR. The sample consists of around 200,000 clones, 75% to 90% of them appearing once. The sequencing input was PBMCs. Receptor source: a man between 50 and 59 years old in good health and CMV-seronegative.

V gene TRBV9 combines with J gene TRBJ1-2; no definite D call. The V end lost 6 bases, the J end lost 1 base, and 7 bases lay between the germline ends. Germline CDR1 and CDR2: SGDLS and YYNGEE. The CDR3 covers 12 residues. The CDR3 nucleotides read TGTGCCAGCACCTCGTTTAACTATGGCTACACCTTC. Amino acid sequence: CASTSFNYGYTF.

The chain joins TRBV11-3 to TRBJ2-5; tentatively, D is TRBD1 (6 bases). CDR1 SGHNT and CDR2 YENEEA come from the germline V gene. The CDR3 is 13 residues long. V lost 1 base, J lost 4 bases, and 7 bases lay in between. CDR3 loop: CASSLAGAETQYF. DNA of the CDR3: TGTGCCAGCAGCTTAGCAGGGGCAGAGACCCAGTACTTC. Full variable domain (missing parts from reference TRBV11-3 and TRBJ2-5): EAGVVQSPRYKIIEKKQPVAFWCNPISGHNTLYWYLQNLGQGPELLIRYENEEAVDDSQLPKDRFSAERLKGVDSTLKIQPAELGDSAVYLCASSLAGAETQYFGPGTRLLVL.

This clone showed up just a few times. This rearrangement joins TRBV6-1 to TRBJ1-5; 7 bases are a match to TRBD1. Germline V CDR1 and CDR2: MNHNS, SASEGT. There are 14 residues in the CDR3. V lost 5 bases and J lost 4; bases outside the gene matches: 5. The CDR3 sequence: CASSFGTVNQPQHF. The DNA for the CDR3 is TGTGCCAGCAGTTTTGGGACAGTGAATCAGCCCCAGCATTTT.